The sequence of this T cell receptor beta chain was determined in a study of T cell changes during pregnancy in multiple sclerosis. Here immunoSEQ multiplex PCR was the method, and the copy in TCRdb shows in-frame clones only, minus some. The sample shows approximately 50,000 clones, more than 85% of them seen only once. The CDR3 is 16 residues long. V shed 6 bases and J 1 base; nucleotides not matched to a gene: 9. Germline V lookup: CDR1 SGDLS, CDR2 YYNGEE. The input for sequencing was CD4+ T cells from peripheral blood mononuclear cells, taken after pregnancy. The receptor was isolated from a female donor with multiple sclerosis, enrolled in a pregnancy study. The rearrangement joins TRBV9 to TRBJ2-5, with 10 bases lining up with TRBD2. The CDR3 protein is CASNSGGQPFQETQYF. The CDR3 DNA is TGTGCCAGCAATAGCGGGGGGCAACCTTTCCAAGAGACCCAGTACTTC.